These 18 T cell receptor beta chains originate from one sample sequenced in a study of OX40 agonist ivuxolimab in advanced cancers. Sequencing was performed with immunoSEQ multiplex PCR; in TCRdb, only in-frame clones are kept and a portion is missing. Of approximately 99,000 clones in the sample, roughly nine tenths were seen once. Sample: CD4+ or CD8+ T cells sorted from blood, taken in a trial of the OX40 agonist ivuxolimab. These receptors came from an adult with an advanced solid tumor such as melanoma, head and neck, liver or kidney cancer.

V and J are TRBV19 and TRBJ1-5; D gene uncertain. The CDR3 spans 16 residues. Trimming left V 5 bases short and J 5 bases short, with 19 bases between. Germline CDR1 and CDR2: LNHDA and SQIVND (reference sequence). The CDR3 nucleotides read TGTGCCAGTAGTCGCCTAGATGGGTTAGAACATCAGCCCCAGCATTTT. It codes for CASSRLDGLEHQPQHF.

The chain combines TRBV11-2 with TRBJ2-7, with a possible D match to TRBD2 (6 bases). Germline values: CDR1 SGHAT, CDR2 FQNNGV. Trimming left V 2 bases short and J 3 bases short, with 14 bases between. The CDR3 has 15 amino acids. CDR3 in amino acids: CASSLPQGGGYEQYF. In nucleotides, the CDR3 is TGTGCCAGCAGCTTACCTCAGGGAGGAGGCTACGAGCAGTACTTC.

This rearrangement joins TRBV4-3 to TRBJ1-4; D ambiguous. This CDR3 comprises 15 residues. Between the trimmed V and J ends, which lost 1 base and 0 bases, there was a span of 6 bases. Germline V gives CDR1 LGHNA, CDR2 YSLEER. The CDR3 nucleotides are TGCGCCAGCAGCCAAGGTAGTGCAACTAATGAAAAACTGTTTTTT. Its translation is CASSQGSATNEKLFF.

The rearrangement uses TRBV6-6 and TRBJ2-2, with D perhaps assigned TRBD1 or TRBD2 (6 bases each). In germline, CDR1 is MNHNY, CDR2 SVGAGI (reference sequence). The CDR3 contains 15 residues. Deletions cut 11 bases from V and 1 base from J, with 17 bases between. In nucleotides, the CDR3 is TGTGCCGCAGACCGGGGGCAGCTGAACACCGGGGAGCTGTTTTTT. This translates into CAADRGQLNTGELFF.

The chain joins TRBV19 to TRBJ1-6; D remains unclear. Germline V gives CDR1 LNHDA, CDR2 SQIVND (reference sequence). This CDR3 spans 14 amino acids. Trimming took off 2 bases at V and 9 bases at J, with 11 bases between the two ends. The CDR3 is CASSISLAVSPLHF. The CDR3 region has the DNA TGTGCCAGTAGTATAAGTTTGGCTGTTTCACCCCTCCACTTT.

The table lists this clone with a few counts. The chain carries TRBV27 and TRBJ1-1; D is possibly TRBD1 (5 bases). The germline gives CDR1 MNHEY, CDR2 SMNVEV (reference sequence). This CDR3 has 13 amino acids. V shed 6 bases and J shed 10 bases, with 18 bases lying between them. The CDR3 region is CASSRWGDGLAFF. In DNA form, the CDR3 reads TGTGCCAGCAGCCGCTGGGGGGATGGATTAGCTTTCTTT.

The V call is TRBV5-1, the J call TRBJ1-1; D remains ambiguous. The germline CDR1 and CDR2 sequences are SGHRS and YFSETQ. This CDR3 contains 12 residues. Trimming removed 3 bases from V and 3 bases from J, with 6 bases in between. CDR3 bases: TGCGCCAGCAGCTCCGGAGACACTGAAGCTTTCTTT. It is translated as CASSSGDTEAFF. Looking up the rest from reference TRBV5-1 and TRBJ1-1 gives the full variable domain: KAGVTQTPRYLIKTRGQQVTLSCSPISGHRSVSWYQQTPGQGLQFLFEYFSETQRNKGNFPGRFSGRQFSNSRSEMNVSTLELGDSALYLCASSSGDTEAFFGQGTRLTVV.

On this clone itself: Other DNA sequences within the sample encode an identical CDR3. This chain connects TRBV7-9 to TRBJ1-4; D gene unclear. Germline V gives CDR1 SEHNR, CDR2 FQNEAQ (reference sequence). The CDR3 is made up of 15 amino acids. Trimming took 3 bases from V and 0 from J, leaving 8 bases between them. The CDR3 spells CASSFPSTTNEKLFF. In DNA form, the CDR3 reads TGTGCCAGCAGCTTCCCGTCCACAACTAATGAAAAACTGTTTTTT. The variable domain in full, completed from reference TRBV7-9 and TRBJ1-4, reads DTGVSQNPRHKITKRGQNVTFRCDPISEHNRLYWYRQTLGQGPEFLTYFQNEAQLEKSRLLSDRFSAERPKGSFSTLEIQRTEQGDSAMYLCASSFPSTTNEKLFFGSGTQLSVL.

This clone was counted a single time. The gene calls are TRBV14 and TRBJ2-1; 7 nucleotides align to TRBD2. CDR1 is SGHDN and CDR2 is FVKESK in the germline V gene. V trimming: 1 base; J trimming: 4 bases; junction bases outside the gene matches: 16. The CDR3 loop spans 19 amino acids. This chain's CDR3 is CASSQGRDKGLAEYNEQFF. DNA for the CDR3: TGTGCCAGCAGCCAAGGTCGGGATAAGGGTCTAGCGGAATACAATGAGCAGTTCTTC.

The chain recombines TRBV7-6 with TRBJ1-4; no reliable D call. This CDR3 contains 13 residues. Germline values: CDR1 SGHVS, CDR2 FNYEAQ. Deletions cut 4 bases from V and 10 bases from J, with 13 bases between. CDR3 sequence: CASSSEDWGKLFF. The CDR3 region has the DNA TGTGCCAGCAGCTCCGAGGATTGGGGAAAACTGTTTTTT.

The CDR3 DNA follows: TGTGCCAGCAGCTTAGGGGGCCGGTTGAACACTGAAGCTTTCTTT. This encodes CASSLGGRLNTEAFF. The chain carries TRBV11-3 and TRBJ1-1; the D gene is possibly TRBD1 (5 bases). CDR1 and CDR2 from the germline V gene are SGHNT and YENEEA. V lost 1 base, J lost 0 bases, and 9 bases lay in between. The length of the CDR3 is 15 residues.

This rearrangement joins TRBV6-4 to TRBJ1-6, with 8 bases lining up with TRBD1. The J segment lost 10 bases and the V segment lost 6 bases, leaving 8 bases of the junction unmatched. Germline CDR1 reads MRHNA; CDR2 reads SNTAGT. There are 14 residues in the CDR3. As DNA, the CDR3 is TGTGCCAGCAGCGCCGGACAGGGTGGGTCACCCCTCCACTTT. Amino acids: CASSAGQGGSPLHF.

The chain has TRBV11-3 and TRBJ2-1, with a tentative D call TRBD2 (6 bases). From germline, CDR1 is SGHNT and CDR2 YENEEA. The CDR3 has 12 residues. V was clipped by 4 bases and J by 7 bases, with 8 bases between them. The CDR3, as DNA: TGTGCCAGCAGCTCGGGACTGAATGAGCAGTTCTTC. Encoded protein: CASSSGLNEQFF.

Concerning this clone: An end of the junction does not agree with germline; a read error may underlie this. J is TRBJ2-3 and V is TRBV7-2; 11 bases agree with TRBD2. Germline values: CDR1 SGHTA, CDR2 FQGNSA. The CDR3 is made up of 15 amino acids. CDR3 coding DNA: TGTGCCAGCAGCCTAGCGGGAGGAAATAGGAAGACGCAGTATTTT. Translation: CASSLAGGNRKTQYF.

This CDR3 is CASSIQGAQGYGYTF. The CDR3 nucleotides are TGTGCCAGTAGTATACAGGGGGCGCAAGGCTATGGCTACACCTTC. The rearrangement links TRBV19 to TRBJ1-2, with 8 bases that match TRBD1. Germline V gene data show CDR1 as LNHDA and CDR2 as SQIVND (reference sequence). The CDR3 extends over 15 amino acids. The junction had 6 bases not matched to a gene; V was cut back by 2 bases and J by 4 bases.

For this clone: Since the CDR3 does not end with the conserved phenylalanine or tryptophan, this likely comes from a read error. The rearrangement links TRBV7-9 to TRBJ1-5; TRBD1 matches at 8 bases. CDR3 length equals 16 residues. Per the germline V gene, CDR1 is SEHNR and CDR2 is FQNEAQ (reference sequence). Germline trimming cut 4 bases from V and 4 bases from J; bases unmatched to any gene: 9. CDR3 loop: CASSSWTGKGNQPQHS. DNA for the CDR3: TGTGCCAGCAGCTCCTGGACAGGGAAGGGGAATCAGCCCCAGCATTCT.

This clone showed up just a few times. The V call is TRBV5-1, the J call TRBJ1-6; 8 bases align to TRBD1. The V segment lost 6 bases and the J segment 5 bases; nucleotides outside the gene matches: 1. The CDR3 has 13 residues. Looked up from germline, CDR1 is SGHRS and CDR2 is YFSETQ. CDR3 loop: CASKDRDNSPLHF. The CDR3 DNA sequence: TGCGCCAGCAAGGACAGGGATAATTCACCCCTCCACTTT.

V is TRBV18 and J is TRBJ1-6; D gene unclear. The CDR3 consists of 16 residues. CDR1 is KGHSH and CDR2 is LQKENI in the germline V gene. The V gene lost 3 bases and the J gene lost 6 bases, with 15 bases spanning the gap. The CDR3 DNA is TGTGCCAGCTCACCCACCCAAGCCGGGCTTAATTCACCCCTCCACTTT. Protein sequence: CASSPTQAGLNSPLHF.